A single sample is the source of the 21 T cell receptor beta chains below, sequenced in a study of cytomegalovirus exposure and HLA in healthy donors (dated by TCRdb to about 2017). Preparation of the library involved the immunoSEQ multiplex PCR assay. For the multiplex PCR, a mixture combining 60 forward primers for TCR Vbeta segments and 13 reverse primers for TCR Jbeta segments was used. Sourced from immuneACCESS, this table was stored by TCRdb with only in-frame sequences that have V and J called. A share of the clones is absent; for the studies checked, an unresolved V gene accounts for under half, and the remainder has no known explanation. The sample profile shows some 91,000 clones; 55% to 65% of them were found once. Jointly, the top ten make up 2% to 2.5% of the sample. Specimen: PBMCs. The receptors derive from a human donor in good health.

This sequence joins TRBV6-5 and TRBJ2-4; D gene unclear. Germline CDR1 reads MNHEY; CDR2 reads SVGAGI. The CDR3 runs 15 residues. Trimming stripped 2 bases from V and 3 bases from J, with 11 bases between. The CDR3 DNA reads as TGTGCCAGCAGTTACGACGCAGGTGTCAAAAACATTCAGTACTTC. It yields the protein CASSYDAGVKNIQYF.

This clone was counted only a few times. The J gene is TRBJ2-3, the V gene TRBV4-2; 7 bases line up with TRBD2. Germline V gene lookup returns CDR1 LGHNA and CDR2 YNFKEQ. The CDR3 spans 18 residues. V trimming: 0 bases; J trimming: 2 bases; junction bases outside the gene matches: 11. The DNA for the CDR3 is TGTGCCAGCAGCCAAGATTTTAGGCAGCGGGGCCCCACAGATACGCAGTATTTT. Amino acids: CASSQDFRQRGPTDTQYF.

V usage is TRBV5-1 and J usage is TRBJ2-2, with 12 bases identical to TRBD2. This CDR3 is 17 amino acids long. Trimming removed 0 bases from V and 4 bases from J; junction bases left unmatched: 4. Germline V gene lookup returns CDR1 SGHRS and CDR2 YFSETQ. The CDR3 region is CASSLAGTSGPTGELFF. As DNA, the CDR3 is TGCGCCAGCAGCTTGGCCGGGACTAGCGGGCCCACCGGGGAGCTGTTTTTT.

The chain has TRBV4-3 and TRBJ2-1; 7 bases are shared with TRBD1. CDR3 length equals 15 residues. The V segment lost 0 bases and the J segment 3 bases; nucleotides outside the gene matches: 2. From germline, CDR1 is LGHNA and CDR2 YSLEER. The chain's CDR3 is CASSQDRTGYNEQFF. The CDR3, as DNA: TGCGCCAGCAGCCAAGATAGGACAGGCTACAATGAGCAGTTCTTC.

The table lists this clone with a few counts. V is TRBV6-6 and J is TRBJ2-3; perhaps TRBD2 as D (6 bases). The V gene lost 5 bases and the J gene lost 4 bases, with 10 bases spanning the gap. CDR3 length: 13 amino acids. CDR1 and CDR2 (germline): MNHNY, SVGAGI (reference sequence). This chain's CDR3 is CASSGRLADTQYF. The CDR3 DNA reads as TGTGCCAGCAGTGGCCGACTAGCAGATACGCAGTATTTT.

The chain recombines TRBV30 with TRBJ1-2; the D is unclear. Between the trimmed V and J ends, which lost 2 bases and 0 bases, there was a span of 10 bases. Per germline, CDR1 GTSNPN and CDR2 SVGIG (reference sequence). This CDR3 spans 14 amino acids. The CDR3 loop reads CAWSKVRTNYGYTF. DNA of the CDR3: TGTGCCTGGAGTAAAGTCAGAACTAACTATGGCTACACCTTC.

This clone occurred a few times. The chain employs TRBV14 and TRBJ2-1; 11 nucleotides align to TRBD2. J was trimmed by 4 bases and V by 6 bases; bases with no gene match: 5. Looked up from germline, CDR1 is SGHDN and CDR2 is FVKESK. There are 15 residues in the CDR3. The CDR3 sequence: CASRQTSGAYNEQFF. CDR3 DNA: TGTGCCAGCAGGCAGACTAGCGGGGCGTACAATGAGCAGTTCTTC.

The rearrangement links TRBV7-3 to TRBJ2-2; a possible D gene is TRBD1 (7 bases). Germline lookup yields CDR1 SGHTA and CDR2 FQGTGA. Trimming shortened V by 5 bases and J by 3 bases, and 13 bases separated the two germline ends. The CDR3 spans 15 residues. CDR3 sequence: CASSGGTADTGELFF. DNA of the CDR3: TGTGCCAGCAGCGGCGGGACAGCGGACACCGGGGAGCTGTTTTTT. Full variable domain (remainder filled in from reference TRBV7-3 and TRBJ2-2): GAGVSQTPSNKVTEKGKYVELRCDPISGHTALYWYRQSLGQGPEFLIYFQGTGAADDSGLPNDRFFAVRPEGSVSTLKIQRTERGDSAVYLCASSGGTADTGELFFGEGSRLTVL.

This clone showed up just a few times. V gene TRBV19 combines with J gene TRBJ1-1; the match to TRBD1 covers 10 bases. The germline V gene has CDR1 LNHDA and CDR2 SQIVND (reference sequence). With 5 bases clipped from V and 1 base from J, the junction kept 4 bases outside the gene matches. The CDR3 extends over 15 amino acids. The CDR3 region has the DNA TGTGCCAGTAGTGCCCGGGACAGGGGGAACACTGAAGCTTTCTTT. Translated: CASSARDRGNTEAFF.

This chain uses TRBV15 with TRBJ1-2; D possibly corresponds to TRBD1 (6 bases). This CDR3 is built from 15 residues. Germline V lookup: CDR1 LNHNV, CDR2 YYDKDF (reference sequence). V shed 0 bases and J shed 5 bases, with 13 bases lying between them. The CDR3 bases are TGTGCCACCAGCAGAGATCGAGTACAGGGATATGGCTACACCTTC. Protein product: CATSRDRVQGYGYTF.

CDR3 in DNA: TGTGCCACCAGCAGAGGGCCAAATCAGCCCCAGCATTTT. This codes for CATSRGPNQPQHF. The rearrangement uses TRBV15 and TRBJ1-5; the D is unclear. V lost 1 base and J 4 bases, leaving 5 bases between the germline ends. Germline V gives CDR1 LNHNV, CDR2 YYDKDF (reference sequence). The CDR3 length is 13 residues.

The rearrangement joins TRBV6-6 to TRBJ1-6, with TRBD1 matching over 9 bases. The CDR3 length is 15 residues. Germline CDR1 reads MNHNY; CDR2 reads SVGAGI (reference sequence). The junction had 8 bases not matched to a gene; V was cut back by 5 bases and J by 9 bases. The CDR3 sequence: CASSATTGGLSPLHF. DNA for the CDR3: TGTGCCAGCAGTGCTACAACAGGGGGCCTTTCACCCCTCCACTTT.

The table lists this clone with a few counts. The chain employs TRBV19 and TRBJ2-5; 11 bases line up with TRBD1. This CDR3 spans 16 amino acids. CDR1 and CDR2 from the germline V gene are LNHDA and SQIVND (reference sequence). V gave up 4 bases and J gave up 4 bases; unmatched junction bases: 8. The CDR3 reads CASSTLRTGGGETQYF. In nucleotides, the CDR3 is TGTGCCAGTAGTACCCTTCGGACAGGGGGCGGAGAGACCCAGTACTTC.

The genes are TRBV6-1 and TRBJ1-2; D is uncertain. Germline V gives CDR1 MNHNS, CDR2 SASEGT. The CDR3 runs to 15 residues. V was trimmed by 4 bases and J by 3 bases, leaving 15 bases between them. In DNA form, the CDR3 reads TGTGCCAGCAGTGCTAACTTGTGGAGGGACTATGGCTACACCTTC. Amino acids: CASSANLWRDYGYTF.

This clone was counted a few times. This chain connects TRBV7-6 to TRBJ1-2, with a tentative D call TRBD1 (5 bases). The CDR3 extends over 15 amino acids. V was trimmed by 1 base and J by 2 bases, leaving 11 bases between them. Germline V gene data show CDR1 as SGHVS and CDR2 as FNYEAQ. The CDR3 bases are TGTGCCAGCAGCTTAGTGGGGGGAACAAACTATGGCTACACCTTC. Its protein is CASSLVGGTNYGYTF.

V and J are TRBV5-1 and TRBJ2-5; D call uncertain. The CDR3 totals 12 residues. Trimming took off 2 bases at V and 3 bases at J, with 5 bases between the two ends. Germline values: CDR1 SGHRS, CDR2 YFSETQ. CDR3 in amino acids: CASSFVKETQYF. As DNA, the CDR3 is TGCGCCAGCAGCTTTGTCAAAGAGACCCAGTACTTC.

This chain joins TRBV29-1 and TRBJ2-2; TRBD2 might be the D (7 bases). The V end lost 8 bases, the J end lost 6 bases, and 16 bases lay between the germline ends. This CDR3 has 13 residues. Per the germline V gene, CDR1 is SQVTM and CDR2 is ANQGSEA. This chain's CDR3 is CSILGAGAGELFF. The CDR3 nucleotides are TGCAGCATCCTGGGGGCGGGGGCCGGGGAGCTGTTTTTT.

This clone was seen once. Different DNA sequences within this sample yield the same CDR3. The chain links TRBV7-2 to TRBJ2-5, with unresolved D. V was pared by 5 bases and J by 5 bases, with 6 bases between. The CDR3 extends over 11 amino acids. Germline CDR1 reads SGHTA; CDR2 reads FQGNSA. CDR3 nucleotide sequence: TGTGCCAGCAGCCCCTTGGAGACCCAGTACTTC. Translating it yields CASSPLETQYF. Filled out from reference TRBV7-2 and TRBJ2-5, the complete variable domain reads GAGVSQSPSNKVTEKGKDVELRCDPISGHTALYWYRQSLGQGLEFLIYFQGNSAPDKSGLPSDRFSAERTGGSVSTLTIQRTQQEDSAVYLCASSPLETQYFGPGTRLLVL.

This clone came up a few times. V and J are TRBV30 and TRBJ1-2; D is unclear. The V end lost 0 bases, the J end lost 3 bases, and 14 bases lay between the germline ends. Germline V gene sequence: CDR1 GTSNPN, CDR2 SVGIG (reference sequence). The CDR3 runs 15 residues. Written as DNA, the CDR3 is TGTGCCTGGAGTGTACGGGTCACTACTGACTATGGCTACACCTTC. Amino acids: CAWSVRVTTDYGYTF. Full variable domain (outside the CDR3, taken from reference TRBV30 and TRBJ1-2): SQTIHQWPATLVQPVGSPLSLECTVEGTSNPNLYWYRQAAGRGLQLLFYSVGIGQISSEVPQNLSASRPQDRQFILSSKKLLLSDSGFYLCAWSVRVTTDYGYTFGSGTRLTVV.

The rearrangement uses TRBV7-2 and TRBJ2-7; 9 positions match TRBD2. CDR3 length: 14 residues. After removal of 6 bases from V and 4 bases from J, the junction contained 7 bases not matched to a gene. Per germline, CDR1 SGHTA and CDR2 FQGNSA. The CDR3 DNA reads TGTGCCAGCAGTATAGCGGGGGACCTTTACGAGCAGTACTTC. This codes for CASSIAGDLYEQYF. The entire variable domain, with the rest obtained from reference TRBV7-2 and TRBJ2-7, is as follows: GAGVSQSPSNKVTEKGKDVELRCDPISGHTALYWYRQSLGQGLEFLIYFQGNSAPDKSGLPSDRFSAERTGGSVSTLTIQRTQQEDSAVYLCASSIAGDLYEQYFGPGTRLTVT.

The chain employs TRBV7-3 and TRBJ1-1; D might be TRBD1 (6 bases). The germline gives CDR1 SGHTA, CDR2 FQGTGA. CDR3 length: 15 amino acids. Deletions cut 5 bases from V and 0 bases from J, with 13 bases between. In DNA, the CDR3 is TGTGCCAGCAGCCTGACCGGACAGATGAACACTGAAGCTTTCTTT. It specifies CASSLTGQMNTEAFF.